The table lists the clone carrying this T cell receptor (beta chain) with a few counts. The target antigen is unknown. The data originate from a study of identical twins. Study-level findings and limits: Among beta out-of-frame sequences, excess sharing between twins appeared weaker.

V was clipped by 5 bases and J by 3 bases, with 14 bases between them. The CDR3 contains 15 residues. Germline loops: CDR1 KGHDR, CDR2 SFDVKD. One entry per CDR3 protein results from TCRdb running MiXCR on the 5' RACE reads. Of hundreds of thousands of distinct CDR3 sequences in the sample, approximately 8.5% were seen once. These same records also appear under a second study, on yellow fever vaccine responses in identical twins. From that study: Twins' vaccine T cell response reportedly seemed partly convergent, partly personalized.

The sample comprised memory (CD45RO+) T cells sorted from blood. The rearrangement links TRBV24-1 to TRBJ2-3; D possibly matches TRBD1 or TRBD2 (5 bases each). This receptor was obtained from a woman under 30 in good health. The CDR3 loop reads CATSGGVGVTDTQYF. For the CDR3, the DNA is TGTGCCACCAGTGGGGGAGTAGGGGTGACAGATACGCAGTATTTT.